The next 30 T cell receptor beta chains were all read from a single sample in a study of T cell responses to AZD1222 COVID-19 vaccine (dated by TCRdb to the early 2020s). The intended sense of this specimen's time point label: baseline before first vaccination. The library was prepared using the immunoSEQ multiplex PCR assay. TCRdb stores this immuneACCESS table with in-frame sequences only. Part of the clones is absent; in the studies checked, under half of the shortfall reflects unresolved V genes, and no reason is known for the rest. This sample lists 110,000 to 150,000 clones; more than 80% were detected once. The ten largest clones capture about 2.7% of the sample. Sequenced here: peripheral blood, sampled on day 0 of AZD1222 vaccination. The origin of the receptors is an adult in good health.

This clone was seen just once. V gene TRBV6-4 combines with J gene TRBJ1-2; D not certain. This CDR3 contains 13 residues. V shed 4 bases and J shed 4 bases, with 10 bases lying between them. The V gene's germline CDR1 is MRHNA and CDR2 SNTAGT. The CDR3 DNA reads TGTGCCAGCAGTGGAGGTCGGGGCTATGGCTACACCTTC. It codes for CASSGGRGYGYTF.

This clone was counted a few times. The CDR3 bases are TGTGCCTGGAGTGTGGGGACAGGGCAGGGCTACACCTTC. Its protein is CAWSVGTGQGYTF. The V and J genes are TRBV30 and TRBJ1-2, with 9 bases matching TRBD1. The V gene end was trimmed by 0 bases and the J gene end by 8 bases; junction bases not matched to a gene: 4. Germline V gives CDR1 GTSNPN, CDR2 SVGIG (reference sequence). The length of the CDR3 is 13 residues.

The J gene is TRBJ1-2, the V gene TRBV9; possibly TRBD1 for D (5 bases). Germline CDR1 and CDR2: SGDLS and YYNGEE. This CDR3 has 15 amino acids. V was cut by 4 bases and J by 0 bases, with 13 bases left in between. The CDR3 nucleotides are TGTGCCAGCAGCTCGATGGGACGGACTAACTATGGCTACACCTTC. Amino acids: CASSSMGRTNYGYTF.

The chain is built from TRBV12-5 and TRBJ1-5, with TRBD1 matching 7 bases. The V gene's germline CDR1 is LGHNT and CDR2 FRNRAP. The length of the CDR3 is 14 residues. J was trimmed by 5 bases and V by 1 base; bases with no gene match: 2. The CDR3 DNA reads TGTGCTAGTGGTTTGGGGGGGACAGATCAGCCCCAGCATTTT. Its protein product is CASGLGGTDQPQHF.

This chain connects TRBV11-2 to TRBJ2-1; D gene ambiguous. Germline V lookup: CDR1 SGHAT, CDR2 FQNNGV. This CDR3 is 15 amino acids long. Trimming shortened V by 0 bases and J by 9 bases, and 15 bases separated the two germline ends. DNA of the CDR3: TGTGCCAGCAGCTTAGATTACAGCTTGAGGCGTGAGCAGTTCTTC. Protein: CASSLDYSLRREQFF.

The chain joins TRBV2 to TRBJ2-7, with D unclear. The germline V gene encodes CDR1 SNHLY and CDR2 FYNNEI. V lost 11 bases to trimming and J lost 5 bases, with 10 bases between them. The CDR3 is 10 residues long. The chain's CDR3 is CAHIINEQYF. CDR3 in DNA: TGTGCCCATATAATCAACGAGCAGTACTTC.

CDR3 loop: CASRYGEFTEAFF. The CDR3 nucleotides read TGTGCCAGCAGGTATGGGGAATTCACTGAAGCTTTCTTT. V gene TRBV6-5 combines with J gene TRBJ1-1, with unresolved D. The CDR3 has 13 amino acids. Per germline, CDR1 MNHEY and CDR2 SVGAGI. Trimming removed 6 bases from V and 4 bases from J, with 12 bases in between.

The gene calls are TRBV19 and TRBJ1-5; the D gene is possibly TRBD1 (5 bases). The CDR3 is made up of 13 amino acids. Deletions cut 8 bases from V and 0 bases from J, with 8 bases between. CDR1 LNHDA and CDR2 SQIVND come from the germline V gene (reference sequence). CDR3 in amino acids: CASSDISNQPQHF. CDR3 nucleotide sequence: TGTGCCAGTTCGGACATTAGCAATCAGCCCCAGCATTTT.

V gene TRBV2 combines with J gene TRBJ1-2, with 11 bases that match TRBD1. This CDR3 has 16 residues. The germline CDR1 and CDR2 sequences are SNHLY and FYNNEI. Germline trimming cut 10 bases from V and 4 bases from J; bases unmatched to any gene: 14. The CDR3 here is CAITGTGGSRSYGYTF. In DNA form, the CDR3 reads TGTGCCATTACCGGGACAGGGGGTAGTCGGAGCTATGGCTACACCTTC.

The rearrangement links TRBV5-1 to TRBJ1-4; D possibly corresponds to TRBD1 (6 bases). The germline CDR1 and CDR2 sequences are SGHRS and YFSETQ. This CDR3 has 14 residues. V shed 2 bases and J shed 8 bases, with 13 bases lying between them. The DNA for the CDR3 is TGCGCCAGCAGCTTAACAGGGTCGAGGGAAAAACTGTTTTTT. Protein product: CASSLTGSREKLFF.

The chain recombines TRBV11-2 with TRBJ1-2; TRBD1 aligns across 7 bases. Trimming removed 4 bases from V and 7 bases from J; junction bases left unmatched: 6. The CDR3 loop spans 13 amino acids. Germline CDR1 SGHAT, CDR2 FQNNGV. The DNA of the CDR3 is TGTGCCAGCAGCTCACAGGGGCTGGGTGGCTACACCTTC. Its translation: CASSSQGLGGYTF.

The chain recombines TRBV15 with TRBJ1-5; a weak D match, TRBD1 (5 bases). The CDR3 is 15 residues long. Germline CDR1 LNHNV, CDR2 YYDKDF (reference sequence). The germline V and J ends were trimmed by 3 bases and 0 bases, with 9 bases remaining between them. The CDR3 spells CATSSKTVSNQPQHF. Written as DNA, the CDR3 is TGTGCCACCAGCAGTAAGACAGTTAGCAATCAGCCCCAGCATTTT.

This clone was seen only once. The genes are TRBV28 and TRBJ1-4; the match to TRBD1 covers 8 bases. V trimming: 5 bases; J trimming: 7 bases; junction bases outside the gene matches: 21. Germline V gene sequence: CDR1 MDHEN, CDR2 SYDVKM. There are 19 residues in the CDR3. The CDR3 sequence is CASSPYRTGRAFLGEKLFF. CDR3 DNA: TGTGCCAGCAGTCCCTACCGGACAGGGAGGGCCTTTTTAGGTGAAAAACTGTTTTTT.

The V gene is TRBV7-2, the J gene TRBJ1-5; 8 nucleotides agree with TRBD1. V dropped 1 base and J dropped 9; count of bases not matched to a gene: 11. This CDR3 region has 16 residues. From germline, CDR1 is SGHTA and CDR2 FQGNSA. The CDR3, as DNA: TGTGCCAGCAGCTTAGAGACGGGACAGGCCGGGCGGCCCCAGCATTTT. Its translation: CASSLETGQAGRPQHF.

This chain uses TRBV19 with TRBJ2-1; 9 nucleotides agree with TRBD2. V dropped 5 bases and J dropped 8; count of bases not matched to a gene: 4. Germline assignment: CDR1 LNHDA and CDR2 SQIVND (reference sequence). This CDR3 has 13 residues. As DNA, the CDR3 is TGTGCCAGTAGTCACCGACTAGCGGATGAGCAGTTCTTC. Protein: CASSHRLADEQFF.

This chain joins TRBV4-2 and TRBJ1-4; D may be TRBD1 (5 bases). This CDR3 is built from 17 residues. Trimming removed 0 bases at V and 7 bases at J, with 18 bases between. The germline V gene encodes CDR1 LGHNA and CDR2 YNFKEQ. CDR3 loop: CASSQDGAGRGGEKLFF. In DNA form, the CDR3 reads TGTGCCAGCAGCCAAGACGGAGCGGGGCGAGGTGGTGAAAAACTGTTTTTT.

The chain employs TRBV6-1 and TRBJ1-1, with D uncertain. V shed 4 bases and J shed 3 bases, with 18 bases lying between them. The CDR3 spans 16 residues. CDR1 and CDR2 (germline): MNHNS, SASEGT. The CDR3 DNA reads TGTGCCAGCAGTGTCCCGGACGGCTCCCTTCACACTGAAGCTTTCTTT. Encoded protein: CASSVPDGSLHTEAFF.

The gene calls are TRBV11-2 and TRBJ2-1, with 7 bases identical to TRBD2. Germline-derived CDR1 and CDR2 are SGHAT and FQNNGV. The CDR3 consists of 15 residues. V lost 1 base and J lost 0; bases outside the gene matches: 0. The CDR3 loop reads CASSLGGSSYNEQFF. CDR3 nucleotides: TGTGCCAGCAGCTTAGGCGGGAGCTCCTACAATGAGCAGTTCTTC.

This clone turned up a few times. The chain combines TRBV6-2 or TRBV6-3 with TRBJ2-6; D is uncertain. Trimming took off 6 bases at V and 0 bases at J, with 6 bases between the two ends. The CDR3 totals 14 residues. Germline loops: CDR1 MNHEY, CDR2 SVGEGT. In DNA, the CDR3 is TGTGCCAGCAGCTTAACCTCTGGGGCCAACGTCCTGACTTTC. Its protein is CASSLTSGANVLTF.

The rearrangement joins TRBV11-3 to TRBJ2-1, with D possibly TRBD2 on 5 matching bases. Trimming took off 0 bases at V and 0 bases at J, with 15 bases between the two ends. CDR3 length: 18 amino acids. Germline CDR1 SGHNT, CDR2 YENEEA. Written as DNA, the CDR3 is TGTGCCAGCAGCTTAGAACTGCTAGCTCGCCGCTCCTACAATGAGCAGTTCTTC. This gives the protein CASSLELLARRSYNEQFF.

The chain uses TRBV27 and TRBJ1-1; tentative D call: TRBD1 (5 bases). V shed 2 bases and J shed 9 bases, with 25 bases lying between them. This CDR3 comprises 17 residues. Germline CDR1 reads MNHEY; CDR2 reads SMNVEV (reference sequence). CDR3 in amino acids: CASSLVPMRTGTVKAFF. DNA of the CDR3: TGTGCCAGCAGTTTAGTGCCCATGCGGACCGGGACCGTAAAAGCTTTCTTT.

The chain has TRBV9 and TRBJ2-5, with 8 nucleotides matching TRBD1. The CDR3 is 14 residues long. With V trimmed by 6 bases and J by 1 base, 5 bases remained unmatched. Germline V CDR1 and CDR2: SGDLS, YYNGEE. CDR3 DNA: TGTGCCAGCAACCACGGACAGGGCCAAGAGACCCAGTACTTC. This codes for CASNHGQGQETQYF.

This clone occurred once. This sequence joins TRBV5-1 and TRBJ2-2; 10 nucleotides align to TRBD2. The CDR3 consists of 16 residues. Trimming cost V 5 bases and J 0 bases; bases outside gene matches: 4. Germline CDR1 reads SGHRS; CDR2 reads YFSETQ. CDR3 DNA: TGCGCCAGCAGACCGGGACTAGCGACGAACACCGGGGAGCTGTTTTTT. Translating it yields CASRPGLATNTGELFF.

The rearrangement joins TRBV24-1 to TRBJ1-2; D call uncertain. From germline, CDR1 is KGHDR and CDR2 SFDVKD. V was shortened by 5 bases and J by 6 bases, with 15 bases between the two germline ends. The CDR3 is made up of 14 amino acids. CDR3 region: CATSGHGERDGYTF. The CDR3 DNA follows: TGTGCCACCAGTGGCCACGGGGAGAGGGATGGCTACACCTTC.

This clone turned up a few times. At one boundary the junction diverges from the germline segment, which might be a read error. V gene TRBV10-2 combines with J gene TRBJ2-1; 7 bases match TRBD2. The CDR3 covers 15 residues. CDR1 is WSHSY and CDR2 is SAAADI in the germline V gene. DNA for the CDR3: TGCGCCAGCAGACCCGGACTAGGGGCCTACGATGAGCAGTTCTTC. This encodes CASRPGLGAYDEQFF.

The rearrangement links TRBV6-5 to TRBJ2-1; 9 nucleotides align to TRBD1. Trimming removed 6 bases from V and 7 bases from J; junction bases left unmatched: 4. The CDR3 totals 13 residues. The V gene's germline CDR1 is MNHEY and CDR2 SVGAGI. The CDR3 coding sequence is TGTGCCAGCAGCTTGGACAGGGGAAATGAGCAGTTCTTC. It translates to CASSLDRGNEQFF.

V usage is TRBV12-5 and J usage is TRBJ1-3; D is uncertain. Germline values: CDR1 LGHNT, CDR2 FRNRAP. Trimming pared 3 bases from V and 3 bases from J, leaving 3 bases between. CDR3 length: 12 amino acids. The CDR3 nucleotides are TGTGCTAGTGGTTTAATTGGAAACACCATATATTTT. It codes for CASGLIGNTIYF.

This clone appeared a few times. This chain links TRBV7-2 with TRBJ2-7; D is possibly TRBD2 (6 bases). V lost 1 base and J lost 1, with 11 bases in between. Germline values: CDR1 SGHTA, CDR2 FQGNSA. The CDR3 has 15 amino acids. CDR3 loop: CASSLERAPSYEQYF. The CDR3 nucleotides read TGTGCCAGCAGCTTAGAGCGGGCGCCGTCCTACGAGCAGTACTTC.

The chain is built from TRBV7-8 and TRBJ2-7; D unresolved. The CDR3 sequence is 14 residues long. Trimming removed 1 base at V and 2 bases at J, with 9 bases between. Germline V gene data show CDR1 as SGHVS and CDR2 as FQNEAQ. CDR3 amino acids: CASSLVAQTYEQYF. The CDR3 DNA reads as TGTGCCAGCAGCTTAGTAGCCCAGACCTACGAGCAGTACTTC.

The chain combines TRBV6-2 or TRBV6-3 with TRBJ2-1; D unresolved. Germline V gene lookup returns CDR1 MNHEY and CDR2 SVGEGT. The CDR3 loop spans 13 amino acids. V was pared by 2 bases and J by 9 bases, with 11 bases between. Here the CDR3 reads CASSYVGFGEQFF. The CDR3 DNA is TGTGCCAGCAGTTACGTCGGTTTCGGTGAGCAGTTCTTC.